The rows below give T cell receptor beta chains drawn from one sample of a study of regulatory T cells in long-lasting Graves disease. One entry per CDR3 protein, called by TCRdb with MiXCR from the multiplex PCR reads. In the table there are hundreds of thousands of distinct CDR3 sequences, about 14% of which are singletons. The sequenced sample was peripheral blood mononuclear cells (PBMCs), obtained at new diagnosis, from a patient treated with antithyroid drugs. These receptors all stem from a female donor with Graves disease. Both conserved end residues are part of each CDR3. D genes are given only for firm matches.

TRBV27	18	TRBJ1-2	TRBD1	CASSSNSGTGGRKAGYTF
TRBV5-1	13	TRBJ1-1	-	CASSLDSHTEAFF
TRBV27	12	TRBJ2-7	-	CASSSRGYEQYF
TRBV6-5	14	TRBJ1-3	-	CASSYSKLGAAIYF
TRBV7-9	13	TRBJ2-4	-	CASSFTAKNIQYF
TRBV20-1	14	TRBJ2-5	-	CSARDFYGEETQYF
TRBV18	16	TRBJ2-3	TRBD2	CASSPIAGAATDTQYF
TRBV19	16	TRBJ1-1	TRBD1	CASRFRDRGPGTEAFF
TRBV10-1	17	TRBJ2-2	-	CASSESAPVGRTGELFF
TRBV6-9	19	TRBJ2-1	-	CASSYVGGLLPTPYNEQFF
TRBV18	15	TRBJ2-1	-	CASSPGGAYNEQLVF
TRBV28	18	TRBJ2-7	-	CASSPIRGSRYYYYEQYF
TRBV20-1	15	TRBJ2-1	TRBD1	CSARPPGQYNNEQFF
TRBV7-2	14	TRBJ2-2	-	CASKRRLNTGELFF
TRBV27	15	TRBJ2-5	-	CASSFRLVYQETQYF
TRBV12-3/TRBV12-4	12	TRBJ2-4	-	CASSLTGQRQYF
TRBV29-1	13	TRBJ2-1	-	CSVGALAYNEQFF
TRBV20-1	15	TRBJ1-5	TRBD1	CSAIFPGQANQPQHF
TRBV5-1	17	TRBJ1-1	TRBD1	CASSPSGGANVYTEAFF
TRBV2	12	TRBJ2-3	-	CASSEEEADPYF
TRBV29-1	13	TRBJ2-7	-	CSALDRTSGEQYF
TRBV6-2/TRBV6-3	16	TRBJ2-5	TRBD2	CASSYGTSGLQESQYF
TRBV19	17	TRBJ1-6	-	CASSIGGLGSYNSPLHF
TRBV12-3/TRBV12-4	14	TRBJ2-1	TRBD2	CASKTSGNNNEQFF
TRBV5-5	15	TRBJ2-7	-	CASSLRRDGSYEQYF
TRBV13	18	TRBJ1-1	-	CASSLGPADVGKTAEAFF
TRBV7-9	16	TRBJ2-3	TRBD1	CASRHVRDRAVDTQYF
TRBV13	14	TRBJ1-2	-	CASSSPGSPFGYTF